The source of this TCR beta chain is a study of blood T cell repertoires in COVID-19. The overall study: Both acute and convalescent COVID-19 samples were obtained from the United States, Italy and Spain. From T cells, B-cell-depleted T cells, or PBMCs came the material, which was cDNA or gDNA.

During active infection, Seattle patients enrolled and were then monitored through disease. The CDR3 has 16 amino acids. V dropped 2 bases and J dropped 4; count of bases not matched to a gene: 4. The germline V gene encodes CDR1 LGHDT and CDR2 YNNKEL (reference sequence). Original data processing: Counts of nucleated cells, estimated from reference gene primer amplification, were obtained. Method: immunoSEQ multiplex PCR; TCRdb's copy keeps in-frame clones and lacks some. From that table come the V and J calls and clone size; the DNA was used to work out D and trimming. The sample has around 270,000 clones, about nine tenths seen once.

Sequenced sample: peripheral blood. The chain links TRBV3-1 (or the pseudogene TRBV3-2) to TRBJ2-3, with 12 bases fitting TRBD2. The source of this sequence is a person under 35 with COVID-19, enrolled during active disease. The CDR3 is CASSQSLAGGSDTQYF. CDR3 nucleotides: TGTGCCAGCAGCCAATCCCTAGCGGGAGGGTCAGATACGCAGTATTTT.